This T cell receptor (beta chain) was captured by sequencing in a study of blood T cell repertoires in COVID-19. At the level of the study: Samples of COVID-19 (acute and convalescent) were obtained from the United States, Italy and Spain. The analysed material was cDNA or gDNA that came from T cells, B-cell-depleted T cells, or PBMCs.

Original handling: Estimation of nucleated cell counts relied on the amplification of reference gene primers. The protocol was immunoSEQ multiplex PCR, while the TCRdb copy is restricted to in-frame clones and leaves out a portion. V and J calls and clone size are copied from that table; D and trimming were computed from the DNA. The sample includes 300,000 to 450,000 clones, roughly nine tenths seen only once; the top ten take 3.5% to 4%. The Seattle site enrolled patients during active infection and followed them longitudinally. CDR1 is LGHDT, CDR2 YNNKEL, per germline (reference sequence). Trimming shortened V by 3 bases and J by 1 base, and 10 bases separated the two germline ends. The CDR3 has 14 amino acids.

The chain employs TRBV3-1 (or the pseudogene TRBV3-2) and TRBJ2-7; D is possibly TRBD2 (6 bases). The receptor was derived from a woman in her sixties with COVID-19, enrolled during active disease. Material: peripheral blood. Here the CDR3 reads CASSHLGLSYEQYF. Here the CDR3 DNA reads TGTGCCAGCAGCCACCTGGGACTGTCCTACGAGCAGTACTTC.